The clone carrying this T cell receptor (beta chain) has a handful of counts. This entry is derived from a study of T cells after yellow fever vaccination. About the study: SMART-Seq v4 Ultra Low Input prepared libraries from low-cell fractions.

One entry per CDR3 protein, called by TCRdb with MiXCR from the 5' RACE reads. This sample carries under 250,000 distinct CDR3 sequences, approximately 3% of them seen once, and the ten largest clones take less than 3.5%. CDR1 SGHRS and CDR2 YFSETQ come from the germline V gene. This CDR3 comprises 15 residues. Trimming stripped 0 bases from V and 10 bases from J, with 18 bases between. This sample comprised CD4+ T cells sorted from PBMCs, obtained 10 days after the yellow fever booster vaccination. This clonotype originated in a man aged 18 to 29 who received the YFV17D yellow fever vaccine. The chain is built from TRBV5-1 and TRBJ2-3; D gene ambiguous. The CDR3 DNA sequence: TGCGCCAGCAGCTTGGCCCCCTCGACCGCGGTGGCGCAGTATTTT. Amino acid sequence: CASSLAPSTAVAQYF.